Below are 29 T cell receptor beta chains sequenced from a single sample in a study of blood T cell repertoires in COVID-19. TCRdb keeps only in-frame clones here, not all; method: immunoSEQ multiplex PCR. The table includes about 200,000 clones, around 87% detected once. Sequencing used PBMCs or T cells enriched from blood (not recorded which). The receptors come from a woman in her thirties who had recovered from COVID-19.

Remarks on this clone: Other DNA sequences in the same sample also yield this CDR3. This chain links TRBV11-3 with TRBJ1-1, with 8 bases fitting TRBD1. CDR1 is SGHNT and CDR2 is YENEEA in the germline V gene. This CDR3 has 13 amino acids. V gave up 4 bases and J gave up 3 bases; unmatched junction bases: 1. CDR3 bases: TGTGCCAGCAGCTCGGACAGGGACACTGAAGCTTTCTTT. Protein product: CASSSDRDTEAFF.

CDR3 coding DNA: TGTGCCAGTACAGGGTCACCGAACACCGGGGAGCTGTTTTTT. Amino acid sequence: CASTGSPNTGELFF. The rearrangement joins TRBV6-5 to TRBJ2-2, with TRBD1 as a possible D gene (6 bases). The CDR3 covers 14 residues. CDR1 is MNHEY, CDR2 SVGAGI, per germline. V was pared by 9 bases and J by 0 bases, with 11 bases between.

The chain employs TRBV4-1 and TRBJ2-3; 11 positions agree with TRBD2. The CDR3 spans 16 residues. V gave up 3 bases and J gave up 4 bases; unmatched junction bases: 6. Germline loops: CDR1 MGHRA, CDR2 YSYEKL. The CDR3 DNA reads TGCGCCAGCAGCCACACCTCTAGCGGGGGGCCAGATACGCAGTATTTT. This codes for CASSHTSSGGPDTQYF.

The chain recombines TRBV18 with TRBJ2-5; D is perhaps TRBD1 (6 bases). V lost 1 base and J 2 bases, leaving 20 bases between the germline ends. In germline, CDR1 is KGHSH, CDR2 LQKENI. This CDR3 is built from 18 residues. CDR3 protein: CASSPQSDSSGSQETQYF. The CDR3 region has the DNA TGTGCCAGCTCACCACAATCGGACAGTTCAGGGAGTCAAGAGACCCAGTACTTC.

V and J are TRBV3-1 (or the pseudogene TRBV3-2) and TRBJ1-1, with TRBD1 as a possible D gene (5 bases). The ends were cut back, 4 bases at V and 3 bases at J, with 9 bases in the middle. This CDR3 has 13 residues. Germline CDR1 LGHDT, CDR2 YNNKEL (reference sequence). In DNA form, the CDR3 reads TGTGCCAGCAGCCTAACAGGTGACACTGAAGCTTTCTTT. Translating gives CASSLTGDTEAFF.

This clone appeared a few times. CDR3 DNA: TGTGCTAGTGGTTGGAGACAGGCACTTAATGAAAAACTGTTTTTT. Protein product: CASGWRQALNEKLFF. The chain employs TRBV12-5 and TRBJ1-4; a possible D gene is TRBD1 (6 bases). CDR3 length: 15 residues. The V end lost 4 bases, the J end lost 4 bases, and 13 bases lay between the germline ends. Looked up from germline, CDR1 is LGHNT and CDR2 is FRNRAP. Looking up the rest from reference TRBV12-5 and TRBJ1-4 gives the full variable domain: DARVTQTPRHKVTEMGQEVTMRCQPILGHNTVFWYRQTMMQGLELLAYFRNRAPLDDSGMPKDRFSAEMPDATLATLKIQPSEPRDSAVYFCASGWRQALNEKLFFGSGTQLSVL.

This clone showed up just a few times. The chain is built from TRBV12-3 or TRBV12-4 and TRBJ2-7, with D perhaps TRBD2 (6 bases). The CDR3 spans 12 residues. V was clipped by 10 bases and J by 3 bases, with 13 bases between them. CDR3 residues: CAIRRENYEQYF. CDR3 nucleotide sequence: TGTGCCATACGGCGGGAAAACTACGAGCAGTACTTC.

The CDR3 DNA follows: TGTGCCAGTATGCGGCGGTCGAACTATGGCTACACCTTC. This translates into CASMRRSNYGYTF. The genes are TRBV19 and TRBJ1-2, with D unresolved. Trimming shortened V by 7 bases and J by 2 bases, and 11 bases separated the two germline ends. The CDR3 sequence is 13 residues long. Germline-derived CDR1 and CDR2 are LNHDA and SQIVND (reference sequence).

V usage is TRBV2 and J usage is TRBJ1-2; perhaps TRBD1 as D (5 bases). Germline V gene data show CDR1 as SNHLY and CDR2 as FYNNEI. Trimming took 3 bases from V and 6 from J, leaving 11 bases between them. This CDR3 contains 13 residues. The CDR3 loop reads CASSEGRANGYTF. Written as DNA, the CDR3 is TGTGCCAGCAGTGAGGGCAGGGCGAATGGCTACACCTTC.

The gene calls are TRBV6-2 or TRBV6-3 and TRBJ2-5; D is ambiguous. This CDR3 region has 13 residues. CDR1 and CDR2 from the germline V gene are MNHEY and SVGEGT. Trimming removed 2 bases at V and 2 bases at J, with 6 bases between. CDR3: CASSYELQETQYF. The CDR3 nucleotides are TGTGCCAGCAGTTACGAGCTACAAGAGACCCAGTACTTC.

The J gene is TRBJ1-2, the V gene TRBV10-2; 8 bases line up with TRBD1. Germline assignment: CDR1 WSHSY and CDR2 SAAADI. This CDR3 has 18 amino acids. V trimming: 2 bases; J trimming: 2 bases; junction bases outside the gene matches: 13. The DNA for the CDR3 is TGCGCCAGCAGTGAGCCGAAAATCGGGACAGGAGAGAACTATGGCTACACCTTC. It is translated as CASSEPKIGTGENYGYTF.

V gene TRBV14 combines with J gene TRBJ1-4; 10 positions agree with TRBD1. Germline assignment: CDR1 SGHDN and CDR2 FVKESK. Trimming at V came to 7 bases and at J to 0 bases, leaving 17 bases not matched to a gene. The CDR3 contains 20 residues. The DNA for the CDR3 is TGTGCCAGCAACAAGATAAAGACAGGGGGCGGACATACAACTAATGAAAAACTGTTTTTT. As protein: CASNKIKTGGGHTTNEKLFF.

The gene calls are TRBV6-6 and TRBJ1-1, with 11 bases aligning to TRBD1. Germline CDR1 is MNHNY and CDR2 is SVGAGI (reference sequence). The CDR3 consists of 16 residues. V lost 3 bases to trimming and J lost 5 bases; unmatched junction nucleotides: 8. The CDR3 sequence: CASSYGTGGRGTEAFF. The CDR3 DNA reads as TGTGCCAGCAGTTATGGGACAGGGGGGCGAGGAACTGAAGCTTTCTTT.

The chain couples TRBV6-6 to TRBJ1-1, with a weak D call TRBD1 (6 bases). The CDR3 loop spans 14 amino acids. Germline CDR1 is MNHNY and CDR2 is SVGAGI (reference sequence). V was shortened by 3 bases and J by 0 bases, with 8 bases between the two germline ends. CDR3 residues: CASSYAGVNTEAFF. The CDR3 coding sequence is TGTGCCAGCAGTTATGCAGGGGTGAACACTGAAGCTTTCTTT.

The chain employs TRBV11-3 and TRBJ1-6, with 10 bases aligning to TRBD1. Germline V lookup: CDR1 SGHNT, CDR2 YENEEA. Trimming at V came to 4 bases and at J to 10 bases, leaving 7 bases not matched to a gene. The CDR3 has 15 amino acids. The CDR3 loop is CASSWRGQGESPLHF. For the CDR3, the DNA is TGTGCCAGCAGCTGGAGAGGACAGGGGGAATCACCCCTCCACTTT.

The chain's CDR3 is CASSPSFRDGHSGANVLTF. In nucleotides, the CDR3 is TGTGCCAGTAGCCCCTCCTTCAGGGATGGGCACTCTGGGGCCAACGTCCTGACTTTC. This rearrangement joins TRBV19 to TRBJ2-6; possible D gene TRBD1, 5 bases. The V and J ends lost 6 bases and 0 bases respectively, with 21 bases between them. CDR1 is LNHDA and CDR2 is SQIVND in the germline V gene (reference sequence). The CDR3 is 19 amino acids.

This chain connects TRBV6-2 or TRBV6-3 to TRBJ2-3; D possibly corresponds to TRBD2 (6 bases). The germline V gene has CDR1 MNHEY and CDR2 SVGEGT. The CDR3 consists of 12 residues. The V end lost 6 bases, the J end lost 4 bases, and 8 bases lay between the germline ends. The CDR3 here is CASSRLADTQYF. CDR3 nucleotides: TGTGCCAGCAGCCGACTAGCAGATACGCAGTATTTT.

This chain joins TRBV19 and TRBJ1-3; maybe TRBD1 (6 bases). The CDR3 covers 13 residues. Germline CDR1 is LNHDA and CDR2 is SQIVND (reference sequence). V was shortened by 9 bases and J by 0 bases, with 9 bases between the two germline ends. This CDR3 is CARGQISGNTIYF. DNA for the CDR3: TGTGCCAGAGGACAGATCTCTGGAAACACCATATATTTT.

The V gene is TRBV4-1, the J gene TRBJ2-7; TRBD1 aligns across 7 bases. The V gene end was trimmed by 3 bases and the J gene end by 2 bases; junction bases not matched to a gene: 7. The V gene's germline CDR1 is MGHRA and CDR2 YSYEKL. This CDR3 comprises 15 residues. The CDR3 nucleotides are TGCGCCAGCAGCCAGACAGGGAAGGTAGCCTACGAGCAGTACTTC. The encoded protein is CASSQTGKVAYEQYF.

The chain recombines TRBV5-1 with TRBJ1-4, with D maybe TRBD1 (5 bases). Germline-derived CDR1 and CDR2 are SGHRS and YFSETQ. This CDR3 comprises 16 residues. V dropped 2 bases and J dropped 5 bases, with 16 bases sitting between them. The CDR3 region has the DNA TGCGCCAGCAGCTTCGGGGGGGTCAGGCGGAATGAAAAACTGTTTTTT. Its protein product is CASSFGGVRRNEKLFF.

The gene calls are TRBV2 and TRBJ1-4; 8 bases match TRBD1. This CDR3 is built from 14 residues. Germline V CDR1 and CDR2: SNHLY, FYNNEI. The junction had 2 bases not matched to a gene; V was cut back by 7 bases and J by 1 base. As DNA, the CDR3 is TGTGCCAGCACAGACAGGGGAACTAATGAAAAACTGTTTTTT. This sequence encodes CASTDRGTNEKLFF.

V usage is TRBV12-5 and J usage is TRBJ1-1; TRBD1 aligns across 8 bases. V was clipped by 6 bases and J by 0 bases; unmatched bases: 3. The CDR3 has 14 amino acids. The germline CDR1 and CDR2 sequences are LGHNT and FRNRAP. The CDR3 DNA follows: TGTGCTAGTGGGGACAGGGAAGTGAACACTGAAGCTTTCTTT. Amino acids: CASGDREVNTEAFF.

This clone was observed a few times. The V call is TRBV19, the J call TRBJ1-5, with D perhaps matching TRBD1 (5 bases). Trimming took off 4 bases at V and 4 bases at J, with 11 bases between the two ends. CDR1 and CDR2 from the germline V gene are LNHDA and SQIVND (reference sequence). This CDR3 is built from 14 residues. In nucleotides, the CDR3 is TGTGCCAGTAGTAGCAGGGTTCTTAATCAGCCCCAGCATTTT. This translates into CASSSRVLNQPQHF.

The sample holds one count of this clone. The chain joins TRBV7-3 to TRBJ2-7, with 8 positions matching TRBD2. Germline CDR1 reads SGHTA; CDR2 reads FQGTGA. V lost 5 bases to trimming and J lost 5 bases; unmatched junction nucleotides: 8. The CDR3 extends over 14 amino acids. The CDR3 protein is CASSPPGGVDEQYF. The DNA of the CDR3 is TGTGCCAGCAGCCCTCCGGGGGGGGTCGACGAGCAGTACTTC.

J is TRBJ2-1 and V is TRBV9, with D tentatively TRBD2 (6 bases). The germline V gene encodes CDR1 SGDLS and CDR2 YYNGEE. The CDR3 covers 15 residues. Trimming took 0 bases from V and 0 from J, leaving 7 bases between them. The CDR3 nucleotides read TGTGCCAGCAGCGTAGCGGGGGTCTCCTACAATGAGCAGTTCTTC. Residues: CASSVAGVSYNEQFF.

This chain uses TRBV13 with TRBJ1-6, with D maybe TRBD1 (6 bases). The germline V gene encodes CDR1 PRHDT and CDR2 FYEKMQ (reference sequence). The CDR3 length is 14 residues. V was trimmed by 4 bases and J by 6 bases, leaving 10 bases between them. CDR3 nucleotides: TGTGCCAGCAGCTCGAGACAGGCTAATTCACCCCTCCACTTT. It is translated as CASSSRQANSPLHF. The complete variable domain, with remaining parts taken from reference TRBV13 and TRBJ1-6, reads AAGVIQSPRHLIKEKRETATLKCYPIPRHDTVYWYQQGPGQDPQFLISFYEKMQSDKGSIPDRFSAQQFSDYHSELNMSSLELGDSALYFCASSSRQANSPLHFGNGTRLTVT.

The CDR3 DNA sequence: TGTGCCAGCAGCTTACACCGACAGTTCCCCGGGGCCAACGTCCTGACTTTC. Amino acids: CASSLHRQFPGANVLTF. The gene calls are TRBV5-8 and TRBJ2-6, with D possibly being TRBD1 (5 bases). Between the trimmed V and J ends, which lost 2 bases and 4 bases, there was a span of 16 bases. Per the germline V gene, CDR1 is SGHTS and CDR2 is YDEGEE. CDR3 length: 17 amino acids.

The V call is TRBV13, the J call TRBJ1-3; D might be TRBD1 (6 bases). V shed 5 bases and J shed 11 bases, with 19 bases lying between them. This CDR3 has 14 residues. The germline V gene has CDR1 PRHDT and CDR2 FYEKMQ (reference sequence). The DNA for the CDR3 is TGTGCCAGCAGCCCTGGGGGACACGTTCAATCCATATATTTT. It yields the protein CASSPGGHVQSIYF. Full variable domain (missing parts from reference TRBV13 and TRBJ1-3): AAGVIQSPRHLIKEKRETATLKCYPIPRHDTVYWYQQGPGQDPQFLISFYEKMQSDKGSIPDRFSAQQFSDYHSELNMSSLELGDSALYFCASSPGGHVQSIYFGEGSWLTVV.

This clone has only one observation. This sequence joins TRBV3-1 (or the pseudogene TRBV3-2) and TRBJ1-1; no clear D. Between the trimmed V and J ends, which lost 2 bases and 0 bases, there was a span of 7 bases. The CDR3 runs 14 residues. Germline V gene lookup returns CDR1 LGHDT and CDR2 YNNKEL (reference sequence). CDR3 in amino acids: CASSQNWLNTEAFF. CDR3 bases: TGTGCCAGCAGCCAAAACTGGTTGAACACTGAAGCTTTCTTT.